A single sample is the source of the 9 T cell receptor beta chains below, sequenced in a study of blood T cell repertoires in COVID-19. Method: immunoSEQ multiplex PCR; TCRdb's copy keeps in-frame clones and lacks some. There are some 69,000 clones in the sample; roughly 80% occur only once, and approximately 15% lies in the top ten. Sequenced sample: peripheral blood. Receptors originate from a man in his 60s with acute or convalescent COVID-19.

The gene calls are TRBV2 and TRBJ1-2, with 7 bases fitting TRBD1. The CDR3 totals 13 residues. After removal of 8 bases from V and 4 bases from J, the junction contained 7 bases not matched to a gene. CDR1 and CDR2 from the germline V gene are SNHLY and FYNNEI. In nucleotides, the CDR3 is TGTGCCAGCGCCGCACAGGGGACCTATGGCTACACCTTC. This gives the protein CASAAQGTYGYTF. Full variable domain (rest looked up from reference TRBV2 and TRBJ1-2): EPEVTQTPSHQVTQMGQEVILRCVPISNHLYFYWYRQILGQKVEFLVSFYNNEISEKSEIFDDQFSVERPDGSNFTLKIRSTKLEDSAMYFCASAAQGTYGYTFGSGTRLTVV.

The chain joins TRBV28 to TRBJ1-2, with TRBD1 identical over 7 bases. From germline, CDR1 is MDHEN and CDR2 SYDVKM. V was pared by 5 bases and J by 6 bases, with 3 bases of the junction left unmatched. The CDR3 runs to 12 residues. Here the CDR3 DNA reads TGTGCCAGCAGTGACAGGGTCCATGGCTACACCTTC. Residues: CASSDRVHGYTF.

The rearrangement joins TRBV7-9 to TRBJ1-3; 11 positions match TRBD1. This CDR3 is built from 17 residues. The germline V gene encodes CDR1 SEHNR and CDR2 FQNEAQ (reference sequence). V lost 8 bases, J lost 0 bases, and 9 bases stayed unmatched. CDR3 sequence: CASWDRGNPSSGNTIYF. DNA of the CDR3: TGTGCCAGCTGGGACAGGGGGAACCCAAGCTCTGGAAACACCATATATTTT. Complete variable domain (other parts from reference TRBV7-9 and TRBJ1-3): DTGVSQNPRHKITKRGQNVTFRCDPISEHNRLYWYRQTLGQGPEFLTYFQNEAQLEKSRLLSDRFSAERPKGSFSTLEIQRTEQGDSAMYLCASWDRGNPSSGNTIYFGEGSWLTVV.

This clone was seen once. The rearrangement links TRBV18 to TRBJ1-2; 9 bases map to TRBD1. CDR1 and CDR2 from the germline V gene are KGHSH and LQKENI. The CDR3 contains 15 residues. Trimming at V came to 3 bases and at J to 6 bases, leaving 8 bases not matched to a gene. CDR3 protein: CASSPVPGTGNGYTF. The CDR3, as DNA: TGTGCCAGCTCACCTGTTCCCGGGACAGGGAATGGCTACACCTTC.

J is TRBJ2-7 and V is TRBV5-6; 11 bases are shared with TRBD1. Germline loops: CDR1 SGHDT, CDR2 YYEEEE. CDR3 length equals 13 residues. J was trimmed by 5 bases and V by 3 bases; bases with no gene match: 1. The CDR3 sequence: CASSWDRGNEQYF. The CDR3 DNA reads as TGTGCCAGCAGCTGGGACAGGGGGAACGAGCAGTACTTC.

This clone was counted only a few times. The chain has TRBV19 and TRBJ2-5, with D hard to call. Germline CDR1 LNHDA, CDR2 SQIVND (reference sequence). The CDR3 spans 11 residues. V lost 5 bases, J lost 5 bases, and 6 bases lay in between. CDR3 sequence (DNA): TGTGCCAGTAGTGCCGGGGAGACCCAGTACTTC. Its translation: CASSAGETQYF. Based on the CDR3 plus reference TRBV19 and TRBJ2-5, the full variable domain is DGGITQSPKYLFRKEGQNVTLSCEQNLNHDAMYWYRQDPGQGLRLIYYSQIVNDFQKGDIAEGYSVSREKKESFPLTVTSAQKNPTAFYLCASSAGETQYFGPGTRLLVL.

In its sample, this clone was seen once. The V call is TRBV7-3, the J call TRBJ2-2, with 8 nucleotides matching TRBD2. The CDR3 has 15 amino acids. Looked up from germline, CDR1 is SGHTA and CDR2 is FQGTGA. J lost 4 bases, V lost 5 bases, and 6 bases had no gene match. The CDR3 here is CASSPPGGSTGELFF. CDR3 bases: TGTGCCAGCAGCCCCCCGGGGGGGAGCACCGGGGAGCTGTTTTTT.

The rearrangement links TRBV4-3 to TRBJ1-1; perhaps TRBD1 as D (5 bases). CDR3 length: 16 residues. CDR1 and CDR2 (germline): LGHNA, YSLEER. Trimming left V 2 bases short and J 1 base short, with 14 bases between. CDR3: CASSQFMGQENTEAFF. The CDR3 nucleotides read TGCGCCAGCAGCCAATTTATGGGGCAAGAGAACACTGAAGCTTTCTTT.

The chain has TRBV4-3 and TRBJ1-2, with D possibly matching TRBD1 (5 bases). Germline CDR1 reads LGHNA; CDR2 reads YSLEER. With 0 bases removed from V and 8 bases from J, the gap between germline ends came to 16 bases. The CDR3 spans 15 residues. The CDR3 DNA reads TGCGCCAGCAGCCAAGATATCGGCAGGGAAAGCGGCTACACCTTC. It translates to CASSQDIGRESGYTF.